The clone carrying this TCR beta chain showed up just a few times. The data originate from a study of blood T cells in healthy people across ages. Alongside a J-beta primer mix, a sample-barcoded 5' primer served in a second PCR lasting about 7 to 12 cycles. MiXCR, applied by TCRdb to the 5' RACE reads, yields one record per CDR3 protein. This sample carries more than 500,000 distinct CDR3 sequences, around 27% of them seen once, and the ten largest clones take under 4.5%. This CDR3 has 15 amino acids. Germline loops: CDR1 MNHEY, CDR2 SVGAGI. V shed 6 bases and J shed 2 bases, with 16 bases lying between them. The sample also formed part of further work on T cells of mothers and their children.

The chain couples TRBV6-5 to TRBJ1-1; D is perhaps TRBD1 (5 bases). The specimen was blood. This TCR was recovered from a boy younger than 10 in good health. CDR3 residues: CASSLSLQANTEAFF. The CDR3, as DNA: TGTGCCAGCAGCTTATCCTTACAGGCCAACACTGAAGCTTTCTTT.